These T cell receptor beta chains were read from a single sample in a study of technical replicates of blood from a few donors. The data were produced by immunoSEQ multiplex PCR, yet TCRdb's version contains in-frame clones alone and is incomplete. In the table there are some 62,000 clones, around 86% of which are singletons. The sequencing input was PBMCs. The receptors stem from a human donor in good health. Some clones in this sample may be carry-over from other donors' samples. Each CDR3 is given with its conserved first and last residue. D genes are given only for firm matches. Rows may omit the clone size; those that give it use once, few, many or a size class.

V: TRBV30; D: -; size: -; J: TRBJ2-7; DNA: TGTGCCTGGAGCCCGGCAGGGATCTACAAGACCTACGAGCAGTACTTC; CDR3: CAWSPAGIYKTYEQYF
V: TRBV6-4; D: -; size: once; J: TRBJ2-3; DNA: TGTGCCAGCTCACCGGGAGCCACAGATACGCAGTATTTT; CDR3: CASSPGATDTQYF
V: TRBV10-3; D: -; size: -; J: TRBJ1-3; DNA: TGTGCCACCAGAGACACAGCTCGTGGAAACACCATATATTTT; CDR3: CATRDTARGNTIYF
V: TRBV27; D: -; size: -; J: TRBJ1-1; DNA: TGTGCCAGCAGTTTCTCCTTGAACACTGAAGCTTTCTTT; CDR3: CASSFSLNTEAFF
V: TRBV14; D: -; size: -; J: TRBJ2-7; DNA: TGTGCCAGCAGCCCGCACACTATAAGAAAACAGGGAAACTCCTACGAGCAGTACTTC; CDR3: CASSPHTIRKQGNSYEQYF
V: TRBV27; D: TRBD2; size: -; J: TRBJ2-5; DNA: TGTGCCAGCAGTTTAACCCCCTTGGGGGGGATGCAAGAGACCCAGTACTTC; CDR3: CASSLTPLGGMQETQYF
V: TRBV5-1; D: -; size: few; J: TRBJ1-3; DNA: TGCGCCAGCAGCCCCTTGATCGGTGATTCTGGAAACACCATATATTTT; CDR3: CASSPLIGDSGNTIYF
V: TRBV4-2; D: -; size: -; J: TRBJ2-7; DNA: TGTGCCAGCAGCCAAGATTTGAGGGAGCAGTACTTC; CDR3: CASSQDLREQYF
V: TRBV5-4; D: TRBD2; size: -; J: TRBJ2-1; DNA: TGTGCCAGCAGGACTAGCGGGGGCTACAATGAGCAGTTCTTC; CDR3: CASRTSGGYNEQFF
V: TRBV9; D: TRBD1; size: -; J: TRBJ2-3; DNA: TGTGCCAGCAACGACAGGGAAGGAACAGATACGCAGTATTTT; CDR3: CASNDREGTDTQYF
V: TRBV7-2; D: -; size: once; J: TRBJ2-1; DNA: TGTGCCAGCAGCTTACAGGGTTCTCCCTACAATGAGCAGTTCTTC; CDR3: CASSLQGSPYNEQFF
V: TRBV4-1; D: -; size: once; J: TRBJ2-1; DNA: TGCGCCAGCAGCCAGTGGCAGGGTTACAATGAGCAGTTCTTC; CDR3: CASSQWQGYNEQFF
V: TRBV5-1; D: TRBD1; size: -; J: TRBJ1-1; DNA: TGCGCCAGCAGCGAAAGGACAGGGGTGACTGAAGCTTTCTTT; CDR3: CASSERTGVTEAFF
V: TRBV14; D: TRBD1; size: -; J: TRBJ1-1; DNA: TGTGCCAGCAGCCAAGCGGGACAGGGGAACACTGAAGCTTTCTTT; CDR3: CASSQAGQGNTEAFF
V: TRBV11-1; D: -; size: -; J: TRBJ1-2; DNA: TGTGCCAGCAGCTTAGTGTCGGCAGGGGAAAACCTCTATGGCTACACCTTC; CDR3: CASSLVSAGENLYGYTF
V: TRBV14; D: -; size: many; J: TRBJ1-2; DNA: TGTGCCAGCAGCCAAAGGGGTACGAGCATCCAAGGCTACACCTTC; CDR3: CASSQRGTSIQGYTF
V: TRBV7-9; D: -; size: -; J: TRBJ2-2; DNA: TGTGCCAGCAGCTTATCTCCGGGAAGGTATTCCGGGGAGCTGTTTTTT; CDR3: CASSLSPGRYSGELFF
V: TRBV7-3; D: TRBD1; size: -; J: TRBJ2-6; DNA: TGTGCCAGCAGCTCTTCTGGGACAGTGACTGGGGCCAACGTCCTGACTTTC; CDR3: CASSSSGTVTGANVLTF
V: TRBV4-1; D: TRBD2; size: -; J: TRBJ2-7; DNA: TGCGCCAGCAGCCAGGCACTAGCGGGTGCCTACGAGCAGTACTTC; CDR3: CASSQALAGAYEQYF
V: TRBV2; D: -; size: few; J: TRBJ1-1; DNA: TGTGCCAGCAGTGAAGCGCTTGGGGGGGCGCGCACTGAAGCTTTCTTT; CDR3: CASSEALGGARTEAFF
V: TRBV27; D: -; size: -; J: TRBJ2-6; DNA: TGTGCCAGCAGTCCACTCTCTGGGGCCAACGTCCTGACTTTC; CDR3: CASSPLSGANVLTF
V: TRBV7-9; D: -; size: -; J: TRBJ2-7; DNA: TGTGCCAGCAGCCGAGGAGGGCCCTACGAGCAGTACTTC; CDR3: CASSRGGPYEQYF
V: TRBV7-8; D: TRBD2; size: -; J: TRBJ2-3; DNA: TGTGCCAGCAGCGCTCCCCTCCGACTAGCGGGGAGGTCAGGGCAGTATTTT; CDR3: CASSAPLRLAGRSGQYF
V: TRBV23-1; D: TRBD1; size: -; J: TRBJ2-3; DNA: TGCGCCAGCGTATCGGGACAGGGAATAGATACGCAGTATTTT; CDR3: CASVSGQGIDTQYF
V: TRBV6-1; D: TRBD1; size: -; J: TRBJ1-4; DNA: TGTGCCAGCAAGCCGGGACAGGGGGCTGAAAAACTGTTTTTT; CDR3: CASKPGQGAEKLFF
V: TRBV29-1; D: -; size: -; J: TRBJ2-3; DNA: TGCAGCGTCCCGGGATTTATAGATACGCAGTATTTT; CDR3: CSVPGFIDTQYF
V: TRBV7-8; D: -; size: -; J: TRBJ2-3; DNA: TGTGCCAGCAGCTTAGCGGGGAGGACAGATACGCAGTATTTT; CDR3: CASSLAGRTDTQYF
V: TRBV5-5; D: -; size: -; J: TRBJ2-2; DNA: TGTGCCAGCAGCTTGATGACCGCGGCGCGGGAGCTGTTTTTT; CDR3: CASSLMTAARELFF
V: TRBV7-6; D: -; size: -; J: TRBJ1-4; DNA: TGTGCCAGCAGCCAGACAGAAGTTAATGAAAAACTGTTTTTT; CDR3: CASSQTEVNEKLFF
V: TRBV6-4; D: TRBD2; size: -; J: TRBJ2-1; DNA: TGTGCCAGCAGTGACACTAGCGGGAGCCTTGATGAGCAGTTCTTC; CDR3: CASSDTSGSLDEQFF
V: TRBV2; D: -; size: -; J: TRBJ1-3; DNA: TGTGCCAGCAGTGGCCAGGGCAGTCTCCGGGACACCATATATTTT; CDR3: CASSGQGSLRDTIYF
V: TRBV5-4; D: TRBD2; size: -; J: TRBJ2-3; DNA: TGTGCCAGCAGCCCGGCCCCGCTAGCGGGGGGGTCAGATACGCAGTATTTT; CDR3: CASSPAPLAGGSDTQYF
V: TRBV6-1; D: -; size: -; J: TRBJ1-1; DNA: TGTGCCAGCAGTCCCGCGGCCTACTGGACTGAAGCTTTCTTT; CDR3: CASSPAAYWTEAFF
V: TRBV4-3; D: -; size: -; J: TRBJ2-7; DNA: TGCGCCAGCAGCCAAGATTGGGCTAGCAAGGCCTACGAGCAGTACTTC; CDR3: CASSQDWASKAYEQYF
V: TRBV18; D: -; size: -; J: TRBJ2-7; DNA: TGTGCCAGCTCACGAAGACAGGATGTCTACGAGCAGTACTTC; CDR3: CASSRRQDVYEQYF
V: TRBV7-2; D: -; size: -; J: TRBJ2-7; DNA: TGTGCCAGCAGTTCAGCTACAGGAGTCTACGAGCAGTACTTC; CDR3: CASSSATGVYEQYF
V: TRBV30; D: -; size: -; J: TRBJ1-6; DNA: TGTGCCTGGATAACTTATAAAAGCCTAGCGTGGACTCCACTTGGGAATTCACCCCTCCACTTT; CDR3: CAWITYKSLAWTPLGNSPLHF
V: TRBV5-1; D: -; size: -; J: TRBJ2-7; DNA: TGCGCCAGCAGCTTGTCAGGGGCCTACGAGCAGTACTTC; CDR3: CASSLSGAYEQYF
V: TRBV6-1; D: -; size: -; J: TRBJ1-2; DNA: TGTGCCAGCAGTGAATCCCCTACCTCCTACTATGGCTACACCTTC; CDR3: CASSESPTSYYGYTF
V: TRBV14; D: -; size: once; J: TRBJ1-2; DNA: TGTGCCAGCAGCCCAGGACAGTTCTATGGCTACACCTTC; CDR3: CASSPGQFYGYTF
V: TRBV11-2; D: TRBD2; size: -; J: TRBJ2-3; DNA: TGTGCCAGCAGCCAGTTAGCGGGAGGGTACACAGATACGCAGTATTTT; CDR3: CASSQLAGGYTDTQYF
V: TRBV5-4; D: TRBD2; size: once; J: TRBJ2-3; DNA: TGTGCCAGCAGGGCCGATAGCGGGGGGCGCACAGATACGCAGTATTTT; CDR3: CASRADSGGRTDTQYF
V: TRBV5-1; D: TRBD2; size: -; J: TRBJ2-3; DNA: TGCGCCAGCAGCTTGGGTAGCGGGGGCACAGATACGCAGTATTTT; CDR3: CASSLGSGGTDTQYF
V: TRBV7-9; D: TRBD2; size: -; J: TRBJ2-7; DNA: TGTGCCAGCAGCTTAGCACGCGGGACTAGCGGTTACGAGCAGTACTTC; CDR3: CASSLARGTSGYEQYF